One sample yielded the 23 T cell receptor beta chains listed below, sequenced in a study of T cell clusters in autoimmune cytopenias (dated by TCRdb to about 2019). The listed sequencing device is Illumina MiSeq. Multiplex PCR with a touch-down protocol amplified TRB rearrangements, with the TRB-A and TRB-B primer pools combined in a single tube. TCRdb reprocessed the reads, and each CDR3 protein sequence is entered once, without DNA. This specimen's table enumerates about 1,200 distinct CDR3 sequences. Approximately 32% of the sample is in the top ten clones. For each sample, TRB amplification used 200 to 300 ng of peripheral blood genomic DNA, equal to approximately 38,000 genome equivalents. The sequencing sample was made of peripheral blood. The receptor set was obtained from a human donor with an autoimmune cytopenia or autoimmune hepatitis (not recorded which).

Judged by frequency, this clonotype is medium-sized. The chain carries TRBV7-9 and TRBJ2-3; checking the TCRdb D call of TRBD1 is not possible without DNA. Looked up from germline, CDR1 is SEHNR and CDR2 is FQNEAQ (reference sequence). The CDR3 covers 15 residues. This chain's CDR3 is CASSLEWGLSDTQYF.

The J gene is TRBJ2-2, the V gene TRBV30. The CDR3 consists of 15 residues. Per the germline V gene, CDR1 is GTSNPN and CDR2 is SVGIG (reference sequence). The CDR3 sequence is CAWSVRVGNTGELFF.

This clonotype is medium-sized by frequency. The CDR3: CSAPTSGGAYEQYF. The chain employs TRBV20-1 and TRBJ2-7; TCRdb outputs TRBD2, but without DNA this stays unchecked. The CDR3 is 14 amino acids. Germline V gene sequence: CDR1 DFQATT, CDR2 SNEGSKA (reference sequence).

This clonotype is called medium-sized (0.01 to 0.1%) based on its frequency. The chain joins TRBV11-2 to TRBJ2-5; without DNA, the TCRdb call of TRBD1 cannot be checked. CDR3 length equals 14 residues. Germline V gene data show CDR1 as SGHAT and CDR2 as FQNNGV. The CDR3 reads CASSPATGRETQYF.

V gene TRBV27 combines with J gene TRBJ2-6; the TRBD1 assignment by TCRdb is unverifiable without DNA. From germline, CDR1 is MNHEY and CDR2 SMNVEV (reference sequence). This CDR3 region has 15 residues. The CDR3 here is CASTRGGSGANVLTF.

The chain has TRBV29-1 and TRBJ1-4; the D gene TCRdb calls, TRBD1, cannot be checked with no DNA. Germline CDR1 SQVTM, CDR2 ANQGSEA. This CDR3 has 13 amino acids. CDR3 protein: CSVGGQGDGKLFF.

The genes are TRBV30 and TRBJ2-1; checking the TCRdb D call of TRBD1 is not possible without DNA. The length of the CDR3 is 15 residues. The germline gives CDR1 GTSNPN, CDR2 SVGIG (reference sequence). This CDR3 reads CAWAGVSSSYNEQFF.

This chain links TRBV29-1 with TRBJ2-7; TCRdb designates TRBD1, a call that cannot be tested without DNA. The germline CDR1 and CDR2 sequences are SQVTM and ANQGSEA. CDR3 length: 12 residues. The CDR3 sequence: CSAYRVGNEQYF.

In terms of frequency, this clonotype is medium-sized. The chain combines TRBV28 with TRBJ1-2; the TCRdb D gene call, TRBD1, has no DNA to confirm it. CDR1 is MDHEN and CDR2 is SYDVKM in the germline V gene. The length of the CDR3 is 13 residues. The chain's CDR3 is CASSPDRVVGYTF.

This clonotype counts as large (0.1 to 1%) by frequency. CDR3 loop: CASSPYDRGLRGRNEQFF. The chain joins TRBV27 to TRBJ2-1; TCRdb designates TRBD1, a call that cannot be tested without DNA. The CDR3 loop spans 18 amino acids. CDR1 MNHEY and CDR2 SMNVEV come from the germline V gene (reference sequence).

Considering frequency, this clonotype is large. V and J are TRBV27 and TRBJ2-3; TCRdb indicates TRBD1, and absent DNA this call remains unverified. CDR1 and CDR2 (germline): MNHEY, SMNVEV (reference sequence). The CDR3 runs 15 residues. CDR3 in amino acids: CASSVGRVYTDTQYF.

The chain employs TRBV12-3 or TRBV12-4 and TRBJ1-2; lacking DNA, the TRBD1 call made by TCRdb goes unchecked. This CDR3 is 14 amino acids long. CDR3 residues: CASSLGVGGSGYTF.

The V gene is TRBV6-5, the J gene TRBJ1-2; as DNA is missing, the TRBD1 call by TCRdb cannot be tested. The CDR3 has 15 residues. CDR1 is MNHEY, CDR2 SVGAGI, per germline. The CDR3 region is CASSLREGASYGYTF.

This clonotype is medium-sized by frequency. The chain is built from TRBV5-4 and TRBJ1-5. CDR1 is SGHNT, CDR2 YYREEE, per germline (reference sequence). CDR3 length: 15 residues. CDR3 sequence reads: CASSLHPDSNQPQHF. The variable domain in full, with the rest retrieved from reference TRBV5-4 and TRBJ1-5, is ETGVTQSPTHLIKTRGQQVTLRCSSQSGHNTVSWYQQALGQGPQFIFQYYREEENGRGNFPPRFSGLQFPNYSSELNVNALELDDSALYLCASSLHPDSNQPQHFGDGTRLSIL.

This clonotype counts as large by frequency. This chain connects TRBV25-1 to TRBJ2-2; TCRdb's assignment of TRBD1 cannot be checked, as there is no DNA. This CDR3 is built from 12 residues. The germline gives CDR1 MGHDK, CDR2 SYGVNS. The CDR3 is CATEQGIGELFF.

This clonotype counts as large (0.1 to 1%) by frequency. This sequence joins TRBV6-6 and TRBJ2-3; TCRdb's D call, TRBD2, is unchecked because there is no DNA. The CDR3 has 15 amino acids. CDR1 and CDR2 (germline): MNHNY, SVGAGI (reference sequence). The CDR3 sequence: CASSYPQAGNNTQYF.

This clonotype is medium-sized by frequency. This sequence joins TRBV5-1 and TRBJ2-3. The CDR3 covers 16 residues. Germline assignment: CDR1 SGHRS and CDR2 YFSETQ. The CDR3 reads CASSLGSIGGTDTQYF. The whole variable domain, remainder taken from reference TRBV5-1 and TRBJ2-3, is KAGVTQTPRYLIKTRGQQVTLSCSPISGHRSVSWYQQTPGQGLQFLFEYFSETQRNKGNFPGRFSGRQFSNSRSEMNVSTLELGDSALYLCASSLGSIGGTDTQYFGPGTRLTVL.

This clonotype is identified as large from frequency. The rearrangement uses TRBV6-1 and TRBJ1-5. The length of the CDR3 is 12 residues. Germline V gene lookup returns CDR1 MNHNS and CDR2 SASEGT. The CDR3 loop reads CASGRSNQPQHF.

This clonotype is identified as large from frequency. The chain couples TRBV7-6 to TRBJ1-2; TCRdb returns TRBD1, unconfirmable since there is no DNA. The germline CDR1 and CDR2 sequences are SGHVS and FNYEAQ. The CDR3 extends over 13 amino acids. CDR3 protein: CASSLAAGNGYTF.

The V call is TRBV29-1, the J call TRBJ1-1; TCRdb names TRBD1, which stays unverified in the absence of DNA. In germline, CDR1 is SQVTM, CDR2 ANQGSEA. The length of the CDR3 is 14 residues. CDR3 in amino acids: CSVAAQGAGTEAFF. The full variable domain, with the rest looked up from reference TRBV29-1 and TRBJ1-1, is SAVISQKPSRDICQRGTSLTIQCQVDSQVTMMFWYRQQPGQSLTLIATANQGSEATYESGFVIDKFPISRPNLTFSTLTVSNMSPEDSSIYLCSVAAQGAGTEAFFGQGTRLTVV.

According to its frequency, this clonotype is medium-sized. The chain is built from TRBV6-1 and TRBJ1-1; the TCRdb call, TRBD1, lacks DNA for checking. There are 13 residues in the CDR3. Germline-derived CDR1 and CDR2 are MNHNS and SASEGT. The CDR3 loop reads CASSEDGNRSAFF.

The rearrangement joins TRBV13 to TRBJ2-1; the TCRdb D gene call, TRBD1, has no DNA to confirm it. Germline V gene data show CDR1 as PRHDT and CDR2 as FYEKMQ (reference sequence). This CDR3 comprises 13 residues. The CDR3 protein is CASSQETGVEQFF.

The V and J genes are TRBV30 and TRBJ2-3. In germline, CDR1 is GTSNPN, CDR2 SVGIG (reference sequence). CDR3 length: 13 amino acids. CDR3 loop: CAWSGSEADTQYF.